These 12 T cell receptor beta chains originate from one sample sequenced in a study of T cells in Graves' hyperthyroidism and ophthalmopathy. The CDR3 regions of TCR beta were amplified from RNA transcripts. The HTBI primer set served for first-round RT-PCR of the TCR CDR3. MiXCR, run by TCRdb on the multiplex PCR reads, gives a single entry per CDR3 protein. The data contain more than 500,000 distinct CDR3 sequences, about 16% of them seen just once; the ten biggest clones take up about 29%. Sequencing was done on a sample of blood. These receptor sequences come from a woman aged 25-40 years with Graves' ophthalmopathy.

This clonotype was seen a handful of times. DNA for the CDR3: TGCGCCAGCAGCCAAGAGGCTAGCGGGAGGACCGGGGAGCTGTTTTTT. It translates to CASSQEASGRTGELFF. The rearrangement links TRBV4-3 to TRBJ2-2; TRBD2 aligns across 11 bases. The J segment lost 5 bases and the V segment lost 0 bases, leaving 2 bases of the junction unmatched. The length of the CDR3 is 16 residues. The V gene's germline CDR1 is LGHNA and CDR2 YSLEER.

The chain employs TRBV20-1 and TRBJ2-5, with 12 nucleotides matching TRBD1. There are 15 residues in the CDR3. Per the germline V gene, CDR1 is DFQATT and CDR2 is SNEGSKA (reference sequence). V trimming: 5 bases; J trimming: 5 bases; junction bases outside the gene matches: 9. The CDR3 nucleotides are TGCAGTGCTCCGGAGGGACAGGGGGCTCGGGAGACCCAGTACTTC. This encodes CSAPEGQGARETQYF.

Notes on this clonotype: This clone may be a read error of a much larger clone one base away. A read error is likely, as this CDR3 ends without the conserved phenylalanine or tryptophan. V is TRBV11-1 and J is TRBJ2-7; TRBD1 matches 8 bases. From germline, CDR1 is SGHAT and CDR2 FQDESV (reference sequence). Trimming removed 5 bases from V and 5 bases from J; junction bases left unmatched: 8. This CDR3 contains 14 residues. CDR3 in amino acids: CASSPRTGSHEQYL. CDR3 bases: TGTGCCAGCAGCCCTAGGACAGGGAGCCACGAGCAGTACCTC.

This clonotype was detected many times. The rearrangement links TRBV10-1 to TRBJ2-1, with 13 positions matching TRBD2. The V gene's germline CDR1 is WNHNN and CDR2 SYGVQD (reference sequence). V was clipped by 7 bases and J by 8 bases; unmatched bases: 5. This CDR3 is built from 14 residues. CDR3 sequence reads: CASKRTSGSDEQFF. The CDR3 nucleotides are TGCGCCAGCAAGAGGACTAGCGGGAGTGATGAGCAGTTCTTC.

This clonotype has ten or more counts. The chain joins TRBV28 to TRBJ2-1; the D is unclear. Germline CDR1 is MDHEN and CDR2 is SYDVKM. Trimming stripped 3 bases from V and 7 bases from J, with 19 bases between. The CDR3 contains 16 residues. The CDR3 reads CASSFIGNLFRNEQFF. The CDR3 nucleotides are TGTGCCAGCAGTTTCATAGGAAATTTGTTTAGAAATGAGCAGTTCTTC.

This clonotype was seen a few times. CDR3: CASSQDRTGVETQYF. The CDR3 nucleotides are TGCGCCAGCAGCCAGGACCGGACAGGGGTCGAGACCCAGTACTTC. This chain connects TRBV4-3 to TRBJ2-5, with 9 nucleotides matching TRBD1. Germline CDR1 reads LGHNA; CDR2 reads YSLEER. The CDR3 sequence is 15 residues long. Trimming removed 3 bases from V and 5 bases from J; junction bases left unmatched: 7.

J is TRBJ2-3 and V is TRBV6-1; D ambiguous. The CDR3 runs 15 residues. Between the trimmed V and J ends, which lost 2 bases and 0 bases, there was a span of 9 bases. The germline CDR1 and CDR2 sequences are MNHNS and SASEGT. In DNA form, the CDR3 reads TGTGCCAGCAGTGAATATCCCAAAAGCACAGATACGCAGTATTTT. As protein: CASSEYPKSTDTQYF.

This clonotype has a count of ten or more. The genes are TRBV27 and TRBJ2-7, with no clear D. Trimming left V 2 bases short and J 2 bases short, with 10 bases between. This CDR3 is built from 14 residues. Looked up from germline, CDR1 is MNHEY and CDR2 is SMNVEV (reference sequence). In DNA form, the CDR3 reads TGTGCCAGCAGTTTAACGGGTGAACCCTACGAGCAGTACTTC. Translating it yields CASSLTGEPYEQYF.

This clonotype was seen many times. CDR3 sequence (DNA): TGCAGTGCTAGACCGAATAGCGGGAGGTGGAAGACCCAGTACTTC. Residues: CSARPNSGRWKTQYF. The gene calls are TRBV20-1 and TRBJ2-5; 10 positions agree with TRBD2. V trimming: 2 bases; J trimming: 6 bases; junction bases outside the gene matches: 9. Germline V CDR1 and CDR2: DFQATT, SNEGSKA (reference sequence). CDR3 length equals 15 residues.

This clonotype was picked up one time. This chain connects TRBV6-6 to TRBJ2-2, with a tentative D call TRBD1 (6 bases). CDR1 and CDR2 from the germline V gene are MNHNY and SVGAGI (reference sequence). Trimming removed 0 bases at V and 0 bases at J, with 20 bases between. The CDR3 is 20 residues long. The CDR3 DNA reads as TGTGCCAGCAGTTACTCGGGGGCAGGCGGTGGATATTCGAACACCGGGGAGCTGTTTTTT. It encodes CASSYSGAGGGYSNTGELFF.

V is TRBV7-9 and J is TRBJ2-4; 9 nucleotides agree with TRBD1. CDR3 length: 16 residues. Per germline, CDR1 SEHNR and CDR2 FQNEAQ (reference sequence). Germline trimming cut 5 bases from V and 4 bases from J; bases unmatched to any gene: 9. The CDR3 region is CASSPGGQGRKNIQYF. CDR3 in DNA: TGTGCCAGCAGCCCTGGGGGACAGGGAAGAAAAAACATTCAGTACTTC.

Points on this clonotype: The missing conserved phenylalanine or tryptophan at the end of this CDR3 makes a read error likely. This rearrangement joins TRBV28 to TRBJ1-2; D uncertain. The length of the CDR3 is 13 residues. In germline, CDR1 is MDHEN, CDR2 SYDVKM. Trimming took 2 bases from V and 3 from J, leaving 7 bases between them. The CDR3 DNA reads as TGTGCCAGCAGTTTAGAGGGTCACTATGGCTACACCCTC. This codes for CASSLEGHYGYTL.